Below are 5 T cell receptor beta chains sequenced from a single sample in a study of cytomegalovirus exposure and HLA in healthy donors. The PCR was carried out with 60 Vbeta primers and 13 Jbeta primers. Data came from immunoSEQ multiplex PCR; TCRdb stores just in-frame clones and leaves some out. This sample's table reports almost 35,000 clones. The sequencing input was PBMCs. These receptor sequences come from a middle-aged woman in good health and CMV-seropositive.

The J gene is TRBJ2-2, the V gene TRBV7-2; D not certain. Trimming removed 1 base at V and 1 base at J, with 4 bases between. Germline V lookup: CDR1 SGHTA, CDR2 FQGNSA. CDR3 length: 14 amino acids. As DNA, the CDR3 is TGTGCCAGCAGCTTAGGCGGGAACACCGGGGAGCTGTTTTTT. This encodes CASSLGGNTGELFF.

V is TRBV5-1 and J is TRBJ1-1; 9 bases are shared with TRBD1. V trimming: 4 bases; J trimming: 11 bases; junction bases outside the gene matches: 12. This CDR3 contains 14 residues. Germline assignment: CDR1 SGHRS and CDR2 YFSETQ. In DNA form, the CDR3 reads TGCGCCAGCAGCGGAACAGGGGGCCACGTCTCCGCTTTCTTT. Translating gives CASSGTGGHVSAFF.

The rearrangement uses TRBV18 and TRBJ2-1, with 11 bases that match TRBD2. CDR3 length: 15 amino acids. The V and J ends lost 6 bases and 3 bases, in that order; junction bases with no gene match: 4. Germline CDR1 is KGHSH and CDR2 is LQKENI. CDR3 loop: CASSLTSGSYNEQFF. Here the CDR3 DNA reads TGTGCCAGCTCTCTAACTAGCGGGAGCTACAATGAGCAGTTCTTC.

This chain connects TRBV28 to TRBJ2-7, with 13 bases identical to TRBD2. Germline lookup yields CDR1 MDHEN and CDR2 SYDVKM. The CDR3 is 23 residues long. J was trimmed by 6 bases and V by 2 bases; bases with no gene match: 28. The CDR3 loop reads CASSLVGIMGILAGGPMSREQYF. The CDR3 DNA reads as TGTGCCAGCAGTTTAGTGGGTATTATGGGAATACTAGCGGGAGGGCCTATGTCCCGCGAGCAGTACTTC.

The V and J genes are TRBV7-9 and TRBJ1-4; 7 nucleotides align to TRBD1. With V trimmed by 3 bases and J by 8 bases, 6 bases remained unmatched. The length of the CDR3 is 14 residues. Germline V gene sequence: CDR1 SEHNR, CDR2 FQNEAQ (reference sequence). CDR3 residues: CASSLTGYGEKLFF. The CDR3 DNA sequence: TGTGCCAGCAGCTTGACAGGGTACGGGGAAAAACTGTTTTTT.